A single sample gave rise to the 5 T cell receptor beta chains below, sequenced in a study of identical twins. TCRdb ran MiXCR on the 5' RACE reads and lists one entry per CDR3 protein. There are over 600,000 distinct CDR3 sequences in the sample; 21% occur only once, and approximately 4.3% lies in the top ten. The same sample was also studied in work on T cells expressing NK-cell markers.

Sequencing was done on a sample of PBMCs. These receptors all come from a woman younger than 30 in good health.

The table lists this clonotype with many counts. The chain links TRBV12-3 or TRBV12-4 to TRBJ2-1; D is perhaps TRBD2 (5 bases). Trimming stripped 2 bases from V and 8 bases from J, with 7 bases between. This CDR3 spans 12 amino acids. In DNA, the CDR3 is TGTGCCAGCAGTTTAATTAGCGATGAGCAGTTCTTC. Protein sequence: CASSLISDEQFF.

This chain connects TRBV20-1 to TRBJ2-7; D is perhaps TRBD1 (6 bases). CDR3 length: 12 amino acids. Germline V gene sequence: CDR1 DFQATT, CDR2 SNEGSKA (reference sequence). Trimming stripped 6 bases from V and 3 bases from J, with 12 bases between. The CDR3 loop is CSATGIRYEQYF. The CDR3 DNA reads as TGCAGTGCCACAGGGATCCGCTACGAGCAGTACTTC.

V usage is TRBV20-1 and J usage is TRBJ2-1; D gene ambiguous. Germline V lookup: CDR1 DFQATT, CDR2 SNEGSKA (reference sequence). V gave up 6 bases and J gave up 3 bases, with 12 bases separating them. This CDR3 is 13 amino acids long. The CDR3 DNA reads as TGCAGTGCAACCGAGGTGCTCTACAATGAGCAGTTCTTC. Protein sequence: CSATEVLYNEQFF.

A few counts support this clonotype. The chain carries TRBV6-1 and TRBJ1-2, with D possibly being TRBD1 (5 bases). The germline V and J ends were trimmed by 6 bases and 3 bases, with 14 bases remaining between them. CDR3 length equals 14 residues. Germline loops: CDR1 MNHNS, CDR2 SASEGT. CDR3 loop: CASRPQGRDYGYTF. Written as DNA, the CDR3 is TGTGCCAGCAGGCCTCAGGGCCGGGACTATGGCTACACCTTC.

This clonotype was picked up a small number of times. V usage is TRBV12-3 or TRBV12-4 and J usage is TRBJ2-7, with a possible D match to TRBD2 (6 bases). The V end lost 2 bases, the J end lost 5 bases, and 13 bases lay between the germline ends. This CDR3 comprises 14 residues. This CDR3 is CASSLSLWGDEQYF. The CDR3 nucleotides read TGTGCCAGCAGTTTAAGCCTCTGGGGGGACGAGCAGTACTTC.